Described below is a single TCR beta chain sequence and its context. TCRdb's copy holds only in-frame clones and misses some; the assay was immunoSEQ multiplex PCR. The table lists about 89,000 clones, around 94% of them singletons. This specimen comes from a study of technical replicates of blood from a few donors. Germline V gene data show CDR1 as MDHEN and CDR2 as SYDVKM. Trimming cost V 5 bases and J 7 bases, with 12 bases left between them. This CDR3 comprises 12 residues. Sequencing was done on a sample of T cells isolated from PBMCs. The chain has TRBV28 and TRBJ2-7; D uncertain. The receptor was isolated from a human donor in good health. CDR3 in amino acids: CASSPPFREQYF. The CDR3, as DNA: TGTGCCAGCAGTCCCCCCTTTCGGGAGCAGTACTTC.